This paragraph covers one T cell receptor beta chain sequence. This clonotype was observed many times. There is no known antigen for this receptor. No much larger clonotype is one base removed from it; base qualities were not supplied. Amplification of TCR beta CDR3 regions was carried out from RNA transcripts. For the first round of RT-PCR on the TCR CDR3, the HTBI primer set was used together with the Qiagen OneStep RT-PCR kit. A second multiplex PCR round built the libraries, followed by size selection and purification. Sequencing of the libraries was done on an Illumina HiSeq2000 using paired-end 100 bp reads. In the paper's pipeline: SOAPnuke was used to process the raw data, throwing out any read that contained adapters or uncalled bases, had a mean Phred below 15, or lacked an exact constant-primer or identifier match. COPE v1.2.5 was used to merge high-quality paired reads, and clonotypes were defined as unique nucleotide sequences. MiTCR v1.1 was used to align clonotypes to the IMGT TRBV, TRBD and TRBJ reference segments. Only V-J combinations with frequency above 0.0001, covering about 99% of repertoires, were analysed. A TCS score was defined as the ratio between F50 (clonal expansion) and ExV (chaos), using BLOSUM62-based TCRdist between CDR3 peptides within each V-J. Welch's t-statistics and random forest reduced 500 to 650 V-J features to under 15, which were used in a naive Bayes classifier (R e1071). Clones were called with MiXCR by TCRdb after fastp trimmed the public reads at Q25, and only in-frame beta chains were retained. Rows are unified per CDR3 protein, each entry keeping the most common DNA and genes. The V and J calls follow TCRdb's processing rather than the paper's. This sample is represented by about 380,000 distinct CDR3 sequences; less than 20% of them were singletons. The ten largest account for over 35% of the sample.

Moderately to severely active disease, a Clinical Activity Score of at least 3, a NOSPECS grade of at least 4, and a duration under 3 months were present in ophthalmopathy patients. Exclusion was applied to patients with uncontrolled infections, other autoimmune diseases, pregnancy or lactation. Diagnoses were established on the basis of clinical symptoms, serum thyroxine and TRAb, thyroid ultrasound, and orbital computed tomography. Ficoll-Paque density gradient centrifugation was used to isolate PBMCs from around 10 ml of fresh peripheral blood. Trizol reagent was used to extract total RNA, and RNA quality was then checked on an Agilent 2100 Bioanalyzer. This entry is derived from a study of T cells in Graves' hyperthyroidism and ophthalmopathy (dated by TCRdb to between 2017 and 2020). The study in broad terms: Peripheral blood samples were taken at the time of initial diagnosis, prior to any treatment. For training and testing, the 95 to 100 patients in the discovery cohort were randomly divided in a 7:3 ratio. A discovery cohort of about a hundred patients, about 40 with Graves' ophthalmopathy and over 55 with stable Graves' hyperthyroidism, was used to find distinguishing TCR V-J signatures. Whether ophthalmopathy could be predicted prospectively was tested in an independent validation cohort made up of 18 to 20 hyperthyroidism patients plus 17 patients who later progressed to ophthalmopathy. The study also compared thyroid tissue and blood T-cell repertoires from over 5 Graves' hyperthyroidism patients. Once sampling was done, hyperthyroidism patients were given methimazole at a starting dose of 30 mg daily, whereas ophthalmopathy patients were given high-dose intravenous methylprednisolone. The paper reports TCR Vbeta CDR3 sequencing of roughly 140 peripheral blood samples: approximately 43 ophthalmopathy, approximately 74 hyperthyroidism and around 17 progressor patients. Study-wide conclusions, independent of this receptor: Sample size was not statistically predetermined, and blinding of investigators to group allocation was not performed. In cross-validation, a model built on a 13 V-J signature told ophthalmopathy apart from stable hyperthyroidism with about 90% sensitivity and 81% to 82% specificity, and in testing the same model reached 80%/75%. During validation, the model predicted progression to ophthalmopathy a median of about 6.3 months ahead of onset, with 60% to 71% sensitivity and about 75% specificity. Most expanded thyroid clonotypes (frequency above 0.001) were also found in blood, which suggests that blood repertoires may mirror thyroid immune responses.

The source of this sequence is a man younger than 35 with Graves' ophthalmopathy. The sequenced sample was blood.

The encoded CDR3 is CATSDGGGQGNTIYF. The base sequence is TGTGCCACCAGTGATGGGGGAGGACAGGGAAACACCATATATTTT. Recombination connected TRBV24-1 to TRBJ1-3; D gene: possibly TRBD1, on 6 matching bases. Per the germline V gene, KGHDR is the CDR1 and SFDVKD is the CDR2. The CDR3 sequence holds 15 residues, the cysteine and phenylalanine included. Only the CDR3 portion is preserved as DNA: 45 bases, with reading frame beginning at the first base. V drops 3 bases and J drops 4 bases, leaving 12 bases in between.